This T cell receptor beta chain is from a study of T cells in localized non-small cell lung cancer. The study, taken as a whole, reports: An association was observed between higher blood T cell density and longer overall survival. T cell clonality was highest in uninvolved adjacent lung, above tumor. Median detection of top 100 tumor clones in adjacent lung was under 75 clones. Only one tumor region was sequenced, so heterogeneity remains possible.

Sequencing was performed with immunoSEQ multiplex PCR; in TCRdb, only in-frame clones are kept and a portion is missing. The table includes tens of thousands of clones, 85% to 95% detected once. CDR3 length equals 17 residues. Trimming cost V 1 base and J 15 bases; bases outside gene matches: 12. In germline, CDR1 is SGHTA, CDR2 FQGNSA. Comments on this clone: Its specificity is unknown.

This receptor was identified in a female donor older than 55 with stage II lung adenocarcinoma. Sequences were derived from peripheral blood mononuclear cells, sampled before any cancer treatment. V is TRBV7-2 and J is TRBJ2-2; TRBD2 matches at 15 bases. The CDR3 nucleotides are TGTGCCAGCAGCTTAGATAGGCCCGGGACTAGCGGGGGGTCGGTGTTTTTT. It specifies CASSLDRPGTSGGSVFF.